One and the same sample provided the 19 T cell receptor beta chains below, sequenced in a study of blood T cell repertoires in COVID-19. Generated by immunoSEQ multiplex PCR, the TCRdb table keeps only in-frame clones and is missing some. The sample lists about 130,000 clones, around 89% occurring once. Sequenced: peripheral blood. The receptors were gathered from a man aged 50 or older with active or convalescent COVID-19.

This rearrangement joins TRBV4-1 to TRBJ2-7; 9 nucleotides line up with TRBD1. Germline V gives CDR1 MGHRA, CDR2 YSYEKL. With V trimmed by 2 bases and J by 4 bases, 15 bases remained unmatched. There are 18 residues in the CDR3. CDR3 DNA: TGCGCCAGCAGCCAATCCCTAAATGTCGGGACAGGGTTTTACGAGCAGTACTTC. Its protein is CASSQSLNVGTGFYEQYF.

This clone was detected only once. This sequence joins TRBV4-1 and TRBJ1-1; maybe TRBD1 (6 bases). Trimming removed 0 bases at V and 0 bases at J, with 14 bases between. This CDR3 contains 17 residues. Germline assignment: CDR1 MGHRA and CDR2 YSYEKL. CDR3 in DNA: TGCGCCAGCAGCCAAGATCTTGTTAGGGGGATGAACACTGAAGCTTTCTTT. Amino acid sequence: CASSQDLVRGMNTEAFF.

This chain links TRBV7-5 with TRBJ2-3; the table's D call TRBD2 went unverified against the DNA. TRBV7-5 is labeled a pseudogene. This CDR3 has 15 amino acids. The CDR3 DNA reads as TGTGTCAGAAGCTGGACTAGCGGGAGAACAGATACGCAGTATTTT. Its protein is CVRSWTSGRTDTQYF.

This chain connects TRBV12-3 or TRBV12-4 to TRBJ2-2; TRBD2 might be the D (5 bases). V was trimmed by 7 bases and J by 6 bases, leaving 12 bases between them. CDR3 length: 13 amino acids. CDR3 bases: TGTGCCAGCAACCAACTAGAGGCCGGGGAGCTGTTTTTT. Residues: CASNQLEAGELFF.

The rearrangement links TRBV7-2 to TRBJ2-3; 8 bases align to TRBD1. J was trimmed by 4 bases and V by 1 base; bases with no gene match: 4. The CDR3 covers 15 residues. CDR1 SGHTA and CDR2 FQGNSA come from the germline V gene. The CDR3 is CASSLGTGLPDTQYF. The CDR3 region has the DNA TGTGCCAGCAGCTTAGGGACAGGGCTGCCAGATACGCAGTATTTT.

This chain uses TRBV12-3 or TRBV12-4 with TRBJ2-7, with D hard to call. CDR3 length: 12 residues. V was shortened by 8 bases and J by 1 base, with 9 bases between the two germline ends. The CDR3 bases are TGTGCCAGCCAAAAGAGGTCCTACGAGCAGTACTTC. This encodes CASQKRSYEQYF.

Only a few counts were recorded for this clone. The chain uses TRBV30 and TRBJ2-7; 7 bases match TRBD2. In germline, CDR1 is GTSNPN, CDR2 SVGIG (reference sequence). V lost 1 base to trimming and J lost 5 bases; unmatched junction nucleotides: 14. CDR3 length: 16 amino acids. The CDR3 reads CAWSGVAGAPGDEQYF. The DNA for the CDR3 is TGTGCCTGGAGTGGAGTAGCGGGTGCACCTGGGGACGAGCAGTACTTC.

V gene TRBV19 combines with J gene TRBJ2-1; no clear D. V lost 3 bases to trimming and J lost 3 bases, with 6 bases between them. The CDR3 is 13 residues long. CDR1 and CDR2 from the germline V gene are LNHDA and SQIVND (reference sequence). Here the CDR3 DNA reads TGTGCCAGTAGTATCTTATACTACAATGAGCAGTTCTTC. This codes for CASSILYYNEQFF.

CDR3 amino acids: CASSQEVLGARYGYTF. The CDR3 DNA follows: TGCGCCAGCAGCCAAGAGGTGTTGGGGGCGCGGTATGGCTACACCTTC. V usage is TRBV4-1 and J usage is TRBJ1-2, with D perhaps matching TRBD1 (6 bases). Trimming stripped 0 bases from V and 5 bases from J, with 16 bases between. Germline V lookup: CDR1 MGHRA, CDR2 YSYEKL. This CDR3 has 16 amino acids.

This chain links TRBV5-4 with TRBJ1-6, with TRBD1 matching over 11 bases. The CDR3 totals 15 residues. Germline V gene data show CDR1 as SGHNT and CDR2 as YYREEE (reference sequence). V lost 0 bases and J lost 10; bases outside the gene matches: 3. CDR3: CASSLGGTGGSPLHF. The CDR3 coding sequence is TGTGCCAGCAGCTTGGGGGGGACAGGGGGATCACCCCTCCACTTT.

This clone was seen a single time. This sequence joins TRBV6-5 and TRBJ1-2; D not resolved. V was pared by 0 bases and J by 5 bases, with 7 bases between. The CDR3 has 13 residues. Germline V gene data show CDR1 as MNHEY and CDR2 as SVGAGI. The CDR3 coding sequence is TGTGCCAGCAGTTACTCTCGAGCGTATGGCTACACCTTC. The encoded protein is CASSYSRAYGYTF.

Comments on this clone: At one end the junction does not follow the germline gene, possibly because of a read error. This rearrangement joins TRBV9 to TRBJ1-2; D not certain. The germline CDR1 and CDR2 sequences are SGDLS and YYNGEE. This CDR3 spans 9 amino acids. CDR3 in amino acids: CASSASTIF. In DNA, the CDR3 is TGTGCCAGCAGCGCGAGCACGATATTC.

The chain joins TRBV5-5 to TRBJ2-5; D might be TRBD2 (5 bases). This CDR3 comprises 15 residues. V lost 4 bases and J 4 bases, leaving 17 bases between the germline ends. Per germline, CDR1 SGHKS and CDR2 YYEKEE (reference sequence). The CDR3 coding sequence is TGTGCCAGCAGCCCGGCCCGGGGAAGCGGAGAGACCCAGTACTTC. This codes for CASSPARGSGETQYF.

The chain has TRBV19 and TRBJ1-3; 8 bases agree with TRBD1. J gave up 0 bases and V 8 bases, and 3 bases lay outside the gene matches. This CDR3 has 14 residues. Germline loops: CDR1 LNHDA, CDR2 SQIVND (reference sequence). The CDR3 loop is CASRQGSSGNTIYF. The CDR3 DNA follows: TGTGCCAGTCGACAGGGGAGCTCTGGAAACACCATATATTTT.

This sequence joins TRBV19 and TRBJ1-2, with D possibly matching TRBD1 (6 bases). Germline V gives CDR1 LNHDA, CDR2 SQIVND (reference sequence). Trimming cost V 2 bases and J 2 bases, with 15 bases left between them. The CDR3 is 16 residues long. Here the CDR3 reads CASSIRQDQANYGYTF. The CDR3 region has the DNA TGTGCCAGTAGTATACGACAGGACCAAGCCAACTATGGCTACACCTTC.

This sequence joins TRBV7-9 and TRBJ1-5; 10 nucleotides agree with TRBD1. Germline CDR1 reads SEHNR; CDR2 reads FQNEAQ (reference sequence). V dropped 5 bases and J dropped 2; count of bases not matched to a gene: 9. This CDR3 comprises 17 residues. The CDR3 spells CASSQTGGEFGNQPQHF. Written as DNA, the CDR3 is TGTGCCAGCAGCCAGACAGGGGGCGAGTTTGGCAATCAGCCCCAGCATTTT.

The rearrangement joins TRBV6-2 or TRBV6-3 to TRBJ1-6; D is perhaps TRBD1 (6 bases). V lost 0 bases and J 6 bases, leaving 15 bases between the germline ends. This CDR3 spans 17 amino acids. Germline assignment: CDR1 MNHEY and CDR2 SVGEGT. CDR3 nucleotide sequence: TGTGCCAGCAGTTACTCCTCCGGACAGCGAACTAATTCACCCCTCCACTTT. Translated: CASSYSSGQRTNSPLHF.

This clone has only a few counts. The V gene is TRBV5-4, the J gene TRBJ2-5; D not resolved. Trimming cost V 0 bases and J 4 bases, with 13 bases left between them. This CDR3 has 15 amino acids. Germline assignment: CDR1 SGHNT and CDR2 YYREEE (reference sequence). Written as DNA, the CDR3 is TGTGCCAGCAGCTTGGCCCGTGGTGCAGGAGAGACCCAGTACTTC. This encodes CASSLARGAGETQYF.

The rearrangement joins TRBV20-1 to TRBJ1-2, with a weak D call TRBD1 (5 bases). The V gene lost 3 bases and the J gene lost 6 bases, with 14 bases spanning the gap. The CDR3 has 13 amino acids. Germline assignment: CDR1 DFQATT and CDR2 SNEGSKA (reference sequence). The CDR3 reads CSASVAGYDGYTF. For the CDR3, the DNA is TGCAGTGCTAGTGTAGCAGGGTACGATGGCTACACCTTC.